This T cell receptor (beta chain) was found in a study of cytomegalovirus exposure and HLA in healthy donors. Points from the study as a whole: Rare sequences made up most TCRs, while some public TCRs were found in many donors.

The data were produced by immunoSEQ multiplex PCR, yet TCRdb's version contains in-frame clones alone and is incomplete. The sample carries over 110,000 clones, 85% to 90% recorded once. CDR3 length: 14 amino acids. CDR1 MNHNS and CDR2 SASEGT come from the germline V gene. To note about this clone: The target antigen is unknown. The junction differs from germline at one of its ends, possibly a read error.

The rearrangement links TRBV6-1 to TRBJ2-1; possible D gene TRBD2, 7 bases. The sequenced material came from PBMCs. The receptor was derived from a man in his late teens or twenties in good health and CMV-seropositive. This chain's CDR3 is CASSAGRGGNGQFF. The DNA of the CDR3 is TGTGCCAGCAGTGCGGGCAGGGGAGGGAATGGGCAGTTCTTC.